Given below is one T cell receptor beta chain in context. What antigen it recognizes has not been identified. No qualities accompany the bases; no much larger clone lies one base away. The data derive from a study of T cell repertoires in cytomegalovirus infection (dated by TCRdb to the late 2010s). Some background on the complete study: Donor HLA type was relevant to the analysis, because carriage of CMV infection together with the matching HLA type was indicated by public TCR beta signatures.

TCRdb lists the instrument as Illumina HiSeq 1500. The public reads were quality trimmed at Q25 with fastp and then assembled into clones with MiXCR by TCRdb, keeping productive beta chains. Rows with one shared CDR3 protein collapse into an entry with the most common genes and DNA. In this sample the table shows about 310,000 distinct CDR3 sequences, 17% of which occur a single time. The top ten clonotypes cover about 12% of the sample. As encoded in the germline V gene, CDR1 is MDHEN while CDR2 is SYDVKM. A distance of 14 bases separates the germline ends of V and J, which lose 6 bases and 0 bases respectively. The CDR3, cysteine through phenylalanine, is 15 amino acids long. Only the CDR3 DNA is retained, 45 bases long and in frame from the first base. Overall study results and their limits: In the ex vivo response, HLA-C-restricted CMV-specific TCR beta clonotypes were dominant, and in two of eight donors the single most frequent clonotype came from this HLA-C-restricted group. Cumulative frequency of public TCR beta family members discriminated carriers of CMV infection plus the relevant HLA type in this cohort and an independent approximately 360-donor cohort.

Sequenced sample: PBMCs. The clonotype originates from a human donor in good health (CMV status not recorded). Some clones in this sample may be carry-over from other donors' samples. The V gene is TRBV28 and the J gene is TRBJ1-1, and possibly TRBD1, on 5 matching bases. The CDR3 here reads CASSSPRGMNTEAFF. The nucleotide sequence reads as follows: TGTGCCAGCAGCTCACCGCGGGGGATGAACACTGAAGCTTTCTTT. The CDR3, completed at both ends by the reference TRBV28 and TRBJ1-1 genes, gives the full variable domain DVKVTQSSRYLVKRTGEKVFLECVQDMDHENMFWYRQDPGLGLRLIYFSYDVKMKEKGDIPEGYSVSREKKERFSLILESASTNQTSMYLCASSSPRGMNTEAFFGQGTRLTVV.